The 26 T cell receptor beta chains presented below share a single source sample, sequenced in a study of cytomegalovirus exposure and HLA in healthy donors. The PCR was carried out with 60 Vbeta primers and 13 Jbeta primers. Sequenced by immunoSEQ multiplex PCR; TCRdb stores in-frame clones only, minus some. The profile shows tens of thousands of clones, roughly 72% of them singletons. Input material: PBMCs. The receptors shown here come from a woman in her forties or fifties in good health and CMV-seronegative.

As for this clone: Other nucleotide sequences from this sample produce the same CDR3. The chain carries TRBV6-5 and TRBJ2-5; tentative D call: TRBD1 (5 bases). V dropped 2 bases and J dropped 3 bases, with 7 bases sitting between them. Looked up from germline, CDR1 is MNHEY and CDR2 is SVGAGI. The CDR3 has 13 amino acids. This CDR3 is CASSYPGKETQYF. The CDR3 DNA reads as TGTGCCAGCAGTTACCCAGGGAAAGAGACCCAGTACTTC.

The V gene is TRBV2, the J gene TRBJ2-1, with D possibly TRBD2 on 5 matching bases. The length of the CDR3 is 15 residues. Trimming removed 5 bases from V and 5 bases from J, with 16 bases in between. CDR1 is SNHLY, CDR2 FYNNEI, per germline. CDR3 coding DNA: TGTGCCAGCAGTCGAGACCCTAGCTCGGACAATGAGCAGTTCTTC. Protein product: CASSRDPSSDNEQFF.

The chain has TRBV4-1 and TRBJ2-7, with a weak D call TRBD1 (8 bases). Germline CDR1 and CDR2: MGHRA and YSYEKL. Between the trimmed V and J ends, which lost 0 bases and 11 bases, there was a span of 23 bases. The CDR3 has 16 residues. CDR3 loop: CASSQDPPGGAGEEYF. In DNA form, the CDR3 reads TGCGCCAGCAGCCAAGACCCCCCAGGGGGCGCGGGGGAGGAGTACTTC.

CDR3 bases: TGCGCCAGCAGCTTCGCGGCGCCGGAGACCCAGTACTTC. Translating gives CASSFAAPETQYF. This chain uses TRBV5-1 with TRBJ2-5; the D is unclear. CDR1 is SGHRS, CDR2 YFSETQ, per germline. CDR3 length equals 13 residues. Trimming cost V 2 bases and J 5 bases, with 10 bases left between them.

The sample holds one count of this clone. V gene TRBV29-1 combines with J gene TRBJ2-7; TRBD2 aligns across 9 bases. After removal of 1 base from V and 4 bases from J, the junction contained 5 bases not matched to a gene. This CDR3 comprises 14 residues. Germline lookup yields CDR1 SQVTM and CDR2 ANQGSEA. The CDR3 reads CSVEASGTGYEQYF. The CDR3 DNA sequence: TGCAGCGTTGAAGCTAGCGGGACTGGATACGAGCAGTACTTC.

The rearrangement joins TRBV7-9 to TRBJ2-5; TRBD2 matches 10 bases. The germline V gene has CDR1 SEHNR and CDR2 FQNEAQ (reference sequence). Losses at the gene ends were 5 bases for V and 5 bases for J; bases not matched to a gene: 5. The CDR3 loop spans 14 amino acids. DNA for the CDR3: TGTGCCAGCAGCCTGGGACTAGCGACGGAGACCCAGTACTTC. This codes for CASSLGLATETQYF.

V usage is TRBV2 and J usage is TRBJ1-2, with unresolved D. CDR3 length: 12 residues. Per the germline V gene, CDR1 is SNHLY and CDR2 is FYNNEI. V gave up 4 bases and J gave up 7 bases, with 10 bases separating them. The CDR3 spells CASSGGPVGYTF. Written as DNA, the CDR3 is TGTGCCAGCAGTGGTGGGCCGGTTGGCTACACCTTC.

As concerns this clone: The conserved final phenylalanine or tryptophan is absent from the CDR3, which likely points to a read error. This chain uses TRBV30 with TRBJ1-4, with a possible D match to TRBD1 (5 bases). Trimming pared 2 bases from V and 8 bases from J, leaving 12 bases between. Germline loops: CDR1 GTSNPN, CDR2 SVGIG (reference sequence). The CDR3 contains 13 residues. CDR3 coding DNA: TGTGCCTGGAGTTTTTCGGGGGAGGAAAAACTGTTTGTT. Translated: CAWSFSGEEKLFV.

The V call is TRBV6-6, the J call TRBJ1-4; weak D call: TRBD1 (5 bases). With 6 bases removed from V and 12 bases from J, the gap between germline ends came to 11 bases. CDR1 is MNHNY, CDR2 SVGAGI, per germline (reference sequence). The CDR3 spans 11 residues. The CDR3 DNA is TGTGCCAGCAGGTCACAGGCGGAACTGTTTTTT. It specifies CASRSQAELFF.

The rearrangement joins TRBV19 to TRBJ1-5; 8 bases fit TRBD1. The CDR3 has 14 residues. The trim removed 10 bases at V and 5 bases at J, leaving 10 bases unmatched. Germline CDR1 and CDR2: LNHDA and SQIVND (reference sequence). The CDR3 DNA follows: TGTGCCACTAGCCGGACAGGGCCACATCAGCCCCAGCATTTT. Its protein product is CATSRTGPHQPQHF.

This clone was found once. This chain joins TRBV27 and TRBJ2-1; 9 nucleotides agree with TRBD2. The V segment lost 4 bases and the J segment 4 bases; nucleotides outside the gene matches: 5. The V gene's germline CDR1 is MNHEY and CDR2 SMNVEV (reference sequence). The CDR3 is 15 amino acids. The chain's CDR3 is CASSWSSGAYNEQFF. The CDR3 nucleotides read TGTGCCAGCAGTTGGTCTAGCGGGGCATACAATGAGCAGTTCTTC.

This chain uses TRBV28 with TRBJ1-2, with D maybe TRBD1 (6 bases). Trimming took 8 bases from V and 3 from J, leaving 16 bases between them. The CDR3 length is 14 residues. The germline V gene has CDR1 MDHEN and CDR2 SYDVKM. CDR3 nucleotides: TGTGCCAGCGGAGATAAGGACAGTGACTATGGCTACACCTTC. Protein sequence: CASGDKDSDYGYTF.

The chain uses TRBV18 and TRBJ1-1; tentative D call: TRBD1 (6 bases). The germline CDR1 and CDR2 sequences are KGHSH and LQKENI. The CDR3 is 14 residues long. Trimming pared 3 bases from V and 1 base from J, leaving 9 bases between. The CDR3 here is CASSPAQGNTEAFF. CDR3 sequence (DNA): TGTGCCAGCTCACCGGCACAGGGGAACACTGAAGCTTTCTTT.

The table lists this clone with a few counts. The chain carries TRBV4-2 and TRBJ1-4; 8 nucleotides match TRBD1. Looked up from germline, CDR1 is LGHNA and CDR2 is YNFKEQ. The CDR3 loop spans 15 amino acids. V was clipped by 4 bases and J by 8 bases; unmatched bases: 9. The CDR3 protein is CASSPEAGGTEKLFF. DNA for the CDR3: TGTGCCAGCAGCCCTGAGGCAGGGGGCACAGAAAAACTGTTTTTT.

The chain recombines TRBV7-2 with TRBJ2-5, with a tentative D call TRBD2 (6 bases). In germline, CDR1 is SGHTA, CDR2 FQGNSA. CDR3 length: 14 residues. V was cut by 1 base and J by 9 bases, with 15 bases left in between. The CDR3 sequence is CASSLVGIGGPQYF. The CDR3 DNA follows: TGTGCCAGCAGCTTAGTTGGGATCGGGGGTCCCCAGTACTTC.

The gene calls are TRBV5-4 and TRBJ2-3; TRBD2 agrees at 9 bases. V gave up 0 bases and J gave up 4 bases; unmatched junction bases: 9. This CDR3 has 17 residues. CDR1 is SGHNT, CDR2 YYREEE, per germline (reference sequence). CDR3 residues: CASSLGGAGGAADTQYF. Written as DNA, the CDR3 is TGTGCCAGCAGCTTGGGAGGGGCGGGGGGGGCAGCAGATACGCAGTATTTT.

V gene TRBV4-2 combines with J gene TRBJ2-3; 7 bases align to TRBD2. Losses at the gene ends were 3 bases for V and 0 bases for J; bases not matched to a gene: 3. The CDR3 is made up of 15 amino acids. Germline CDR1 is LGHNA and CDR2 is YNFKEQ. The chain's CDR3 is CASSHERGSTDTQYF. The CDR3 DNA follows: TGTGCCAGCAGCCACGAGCGGGGTAGCACAGATACGCAGTATTTT.

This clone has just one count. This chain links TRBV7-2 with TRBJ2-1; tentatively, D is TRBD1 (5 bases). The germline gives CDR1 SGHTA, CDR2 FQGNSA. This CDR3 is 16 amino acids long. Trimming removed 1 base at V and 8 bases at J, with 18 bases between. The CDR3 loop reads CASSLGLGQGTHEQFF. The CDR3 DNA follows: TGTGCCAGCAGCTTAGGGCTGGGGCAGGGTACACATGAGCAGTTCTTC.

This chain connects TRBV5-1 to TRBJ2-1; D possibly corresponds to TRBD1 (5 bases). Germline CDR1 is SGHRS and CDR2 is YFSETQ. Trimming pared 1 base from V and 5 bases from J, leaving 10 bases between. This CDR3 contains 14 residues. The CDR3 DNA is TGCGCCAGCAGCTTGCAGGGAATGGACAATGAGCAGTTCTTC. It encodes CASSLQGMDNEQFF.

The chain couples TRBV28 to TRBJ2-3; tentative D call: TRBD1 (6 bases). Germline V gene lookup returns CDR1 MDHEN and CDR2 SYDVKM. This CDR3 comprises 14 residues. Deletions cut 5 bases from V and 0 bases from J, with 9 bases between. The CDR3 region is CASSTGQSTDTQYF. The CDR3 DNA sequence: TGTGCCAGCAGTACCGGACAGAGCACAGATACGCAGTATTTT.

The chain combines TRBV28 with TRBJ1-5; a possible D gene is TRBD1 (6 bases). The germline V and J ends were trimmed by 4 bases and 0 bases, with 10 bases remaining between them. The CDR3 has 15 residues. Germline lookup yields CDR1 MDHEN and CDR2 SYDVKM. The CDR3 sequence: CASSSAGASNQPQHF. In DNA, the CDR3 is TGTGCCAGCAGTTCCGCGGGGGCTAGCAATCAGCCCCAGCATTTT.

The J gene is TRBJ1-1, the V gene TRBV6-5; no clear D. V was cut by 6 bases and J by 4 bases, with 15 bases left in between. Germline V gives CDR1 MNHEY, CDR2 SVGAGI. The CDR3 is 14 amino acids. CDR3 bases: TGTGCCAGCAGCCCAGGTTGGTCCAGCACTGAAGCTTTCTTT. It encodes CASSPGWSSTEAFF.

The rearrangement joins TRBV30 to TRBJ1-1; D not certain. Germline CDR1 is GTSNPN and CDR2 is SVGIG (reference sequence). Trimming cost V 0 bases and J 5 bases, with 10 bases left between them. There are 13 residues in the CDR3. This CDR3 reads CAWSVSSGTEAFF. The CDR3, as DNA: TGTGCCTGGAGTGTCTCCTCGGGGACTGAAGCTTTCTTT.

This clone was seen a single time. CDR3 amino acids: CASSLMGYRDSSYEQYF. The CDR3 bases are TGTGCCAGCAGCTTGATGGGATACCGGGACAGCTCCTACGAGCAGTACTTC. This chain uses TRBV5-4 with TRBJ2-7; 7 nucleotides line up with TRBD1. CDR3 length: 17 residues. Germline loops: CDR1 SGHNT, CDR2 YYREEE (reference sequence). V dropped 1 base and J dropped 0; count of bases not matched to a gene: 10.

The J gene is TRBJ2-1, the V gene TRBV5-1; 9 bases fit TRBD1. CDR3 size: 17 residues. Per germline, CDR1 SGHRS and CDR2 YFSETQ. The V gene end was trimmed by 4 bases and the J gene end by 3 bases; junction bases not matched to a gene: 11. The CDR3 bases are TGCGCCAGCAGCGAGTCCCCGGGACAGGGTCACTACAATGAGCAGTTCTTC. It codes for CASSESPGQGHYNEQFF.

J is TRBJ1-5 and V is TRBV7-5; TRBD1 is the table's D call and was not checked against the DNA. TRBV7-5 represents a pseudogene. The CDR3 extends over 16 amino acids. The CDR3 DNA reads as TGTGCCAGAAGCTTAGTGGGAGGAGGGGGCTCGGAGACCCAGCATTTT. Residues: CARSLVGGGGSETQHF.